This entry features one T cell receptor (beta chain) sequence. Germline V gene sequence: CDR1 LGHDT, CDR2 YNNKEL (reference sequence). The CDR3 contains 15 residues. Trimming pared 5 bases from V and 5 bases from J, leaving 18 bases between. This sample was taken from a study of blood T cell repertoires in COVID-19. Libraries were prepared by immunoSEQ multiplex PCR; TCRdb keeps only in-frame clonotypes and omits some of them. Among about 16,000 clones listed, 85% to 95% were seen once. The sequence derives from a human donor in a cohort sampled during active COVID-19. Specimen: peripheral blood. The chain has TRBV3-1 (or the pseudogene TRBV3-2) and TRBJ1-1, with a possible D match to TRBD1 (6 bases). The CDR3 sequence: CASSKSDRTFTEAFF. CDR3 DNA: TGTGCCAGCAGCAAATCGGACAGAACTTTTACTGAAGCTTTCTTT.